This T cell receptor (beta chain) was identified in a study of Ad26.COV2.S vaccination and SARS-CoV-2 variants. Study-wide context: Once, or twice with 56 days between doses, Ad26.COV2.S was given intramuscularly.

Looked up from germline, CDR1 is SEHNR and CDR2 is FQNEAQ (reference sequence). The CDR3 loop spans 14 amino acids. Trimming pared 5 bases from V and 4 bases from J, leaving 14 bases between. Treatment in this sample: roughly 18 received Ad26.COV2.S at low or high dose, single or two shots; roughly five received placebo; per-sample allocation not given. Repertoires come from day 63 after the first vaccine or placebo injection. Study conclusions and caveats: Following vaccination, spike-specific CD8+ and CD4+ T cell responses reportedly exhibited substantial breadth.

A word on this clone: Antigen: not known.

Method: immunoSEQ multiplex PCR; TCRdb's copy keeps in-frame clones and lacks some. The sample shows hundreds of thousands of clones, 87% of them seen only once. Sequenced material: peripheral blood, taken in a trial of Ad26.COV2.S vaccine versus placebo. The chain is built from TRBV7-9 and TRBJ1-1; D may be TRBD1 (5 bases). This sequence was found in a person aged 18 to 59 who received the Ad26.COV2.S COVID-19 vaccine or a placebo. The DNA of the CDR3 is TGTGCCAGCAGCCGAGCAGGGATCGGCACTGAAGCTTTCTTT. Its protein product is CASSRAGIGTEAFF.